These 8 T cell receptor beta chains came from one sample sequenced in a study of T cells in Graves' hyperthyroidism and ophthalmopathy. The source material, RNA transcripts, was used to amplify TCR beta CDR3 regions. Carried out on the TCR CDR3, a first-round RT-PCR used the HTBI primer set. TCRdb reanalysed the multiplex PCR reads using MiXCR and keeps one entry per CDR3 protein. The data hold more than 650,000 distinct CDR3 sequences, with less than 15% observed a single time. What was sequenced was blood. The receptors originated from a woman under 30 with Graves' hyperthyroidism.

The chain links TRBV5-1 to TRBJ1-1; possibly TRBD1 for D (5 bases). V was clipped by 2 bases and J by 5 bases, with 19 bases between them. CDR3 length: 16 amino acids. Germline CDR1 and CDR2: SGHRS and YFSETQ. DNA of the CDR3: TGCGCCAGCAGCTTCGAGGGGCCCCTAACACTGACTGAAGCTTTCTTT. Translating it yields CASSFEGPLTLTEAFF.

Ten or more counts support this clonotype. CDR3 sequence (DNA): TGCAGTGCTAGATCAGTGACTAGCGCGCCATTCAATGAGCAGTTCTTC. Encoded protein: CSARSVTSAPFNEQFF. This chain connects TRBV20-1 to TRBJ2-1, with 8 bases that match TRBD2. CDR1 and CDR2 from the germline V gene are DFQATT and SNEGSKA (reference sequence). The CDR3 spans 16 residues. Trimming took 2 bases from V and 6 from J; bases not matched to a gene: 12.

This clonotype was detected a few times. The chain has TRBV3-1 and TRBJ2-1; possibly TRBD1 for D (6 bases). Germline V gene sequence: CDR1 LGHDT, CDR2 YNNKEL (reference sequence). The CDR3 covers 15 residues. The V and J ends lost 0 bases and 8 bases respectively, with 14 bases between them. The CDR3 DNA follows: TGTGCCAGCAGCCAAGAGGGAGTGGGGGCATATGAGCAGTTCTTC. It encodes CASSQEGVGAYEQFF.

This clonotype was seen many times. V usage is TRBV29-1 and J usage is TRBJ2-1; 11 bases are shared with TRBD2. Trimming removed 0 bases from V and 2 bases from J; junction bases left unmatched: 12. This CDR3 is 19 amino acids long. CDR1 and CDR2 from the germline V gene are SQVTM and ANQGSEA. The chain's CDR3 is CSVEDHLAGGPGPYNEQFF. CDR3 sequence (DNA): TGCAGCGTTGAAGATCATCTAGCGGGAGGACCGGGCCCCTACAATGAGCAGTTCTTC.

The rearrangement uses TRBV5-1 and TRBJ2-3; 13 bases line up with TRBD2. The length of the CDR3 is 16 residues. Germline V gives CDR1 SGHRS, CDR2 YFSETQ. V lost 2 bases to trimming and J lost 4 bases; unmatched junction nucleotides: 4. CDR3 in DNA: TGCGCCAGCAGCTTCTGGACTAGCGGGAGCGCAGATACGCAGTATTTT. It encodes CASSFWTSGSADTQYF.

This clonotype came up many times. This sequence joins TRBV4-2 and TRBJ1-1, with 7 bases aligning to TRBD1. The V gene end was trimmed by 0 bases and the J gene end by 1 base; junction bases not matched to a gene: 2. The CDR3 is 15 amino acids. CDR1 and CDR2 from the germline V gene are LGHNA and YNFKEQ. CDR3 protein: CASSQDQGGNTEAFF. CDR3 nucleotides: TGTGCCAGCAGCCAAGACCAGGGGGGGAACACTGAAGCTTTCTTT.

The DNA of the CDR3 is TGTGCCACCAGTGATCAACCGGGACAGGGAGACACTGAAGCTTTCTTT. Translation: CATSDQPGQGDTEAFF. The chain has TRBV24-1 and TRBJ1-1; 9 bases are a match to TRBD1. This CDR3 has 16 amino acids. The germline CDR1 and CDR2 sequences are KGHDR and SFDVKD. J was trimmed by 3 bases and V by 3 bases; bases with no gene match: 7.

This clonotype was seen at least ten times. The chain has TRBV6-1 and TRBJ1-6; unclear D gene. Trimming left V 5 bases short and J 1 base short, with 12 bases between. Per germline, CDR1 MNHNS and CDR2 SASEGT. CDR3 length: 16 amino acids. The CDR3 sequence: CASSNVRGSYNSPLHF. For the CDR3, the DNA is TGTGCCAGCAGTAACGTTCGTGGATCCTATAATTCACCCCTCCACTTT.